The rows below give T cell receptor beta chains drawn from one sample of a study of T cells after somatic rescue of genetic block. The repertoire was sequenced with immunoSEQ multiplex PCR; TCRdb's copy has only in-frame clones and lacks some. Here the sample spans about 110,000 clones, 75% to 95% being singletons. Source material: peripheral blood mononuclear cells (PBMCs). The origin of the receptors is a woman under 30. Each CDR3 is given with its conserved first and last residue. D genes are given only for firm matches. For some rows the clone size is stated as once, few or many, or as a class when expanded; others skip it.

TRBD1 TRBJ1-6 TRBV19 few CASSRSGYRGALHF TGTGCCAGTTCTAGGTCGGGCTACAGGGGGGCCCTCCACTTT
. TRBJ1-1 TRBV4-2 . CASSHDTGTEAFF TGTGCCAGCAGCCACGATACAGGGACCGAAGCTTTCTTT
. TRBJ1-6 TRBV19 . CASQGRENSPLHF TGTGCCAGTCAAGGCAGGGAGAATTCACCCCTCCACTTT
. TRBJ2-1 TRBV7-9 . CASSLGPGLNGEQFF TGTGCCAGCAGCTTAGGGCCGGGACTGAACGGTGAGCAGTTCTTC
TRBD1 TRBJ2-2 TRBV19 . CASSIGTGVAGELFF TGTGCCAGTAGTATTGGGACAGGGGTGGCCGGGGAGCTGTTTTTT
. TRBJ1-6 TRBV4-3 . CASSQTLPGQSNSPLHF TGCGCCAGCAGCCAGACACTACCGGGACAAAGTAATTCACCCCTCCACTTT
. TRBJ2-5 TRBV7-7 . CASSLRVGETQYF TGTGCCAGCAGCCTCAGGGTTGGGGAGACCCAGTACTTC
TRBD2 TRBJ2-5 TRBV7-3 once CASSLTASGDGETQYF TGTGCCAGCAGCTTAACGGCTAGCGGGGATGGAGAGACCCAGTACTTC
. TRBJ2-1 TRBV7-2 . CASSPADGVGQFF TGTGCCAGCAGCCCCGCTGATGGGGTGGGGCAGTTCTTC
TRBD1 TRBJ2-3 TRBV30 . CAWLGGDRETDTQYF TGTGCCTGGCTGGGGGGGGACAGGGAAACAGATACGCAGTATTTT
TRBD2 TRBJ2-1 TRBV5-1 . CASSPAPSGGAVEQFF TGCGCCAGCAGCCCCGCCCCTAGCGGGGGGGCCGTTGAGCAGTTCTTC
. TRBJ1-3 TRBV5-1 . CASSLSDQNTIYF TGCGCCAGCAGCTTGTCAGATCAAAACACCATATATTTT
. TRBJ2-5 TRBV7-2 . CASSTQGGETQYF TGTGCCAGCAGCACACAGGGAGGAGAGACCCAGTACTTC
TRBD2 TRBJ2-1 TRBV2 . CASSEEGGGSNEQFF TGTGCCAGCAGTGAGGAGGGCGGGGGGAGCAATGAGCAGTTCTTC
. TRBJ2-7 TRBV11-2 . CASSLRGGGYEQYF TGTGCCAGCAGCTTAAGGGGAGGGGGTTACGAGCAGTACTTC
. TRBJ2-1 TRBV29-1 once CSVEDRSYNEQFF TGCAGCGTTGAAGATCGGAGCTACAATGAGCAGTTCTTC
TRBD1 TRBJ1-1 TRBV2 . CASSARTGGTEAFF TGTGCCAGCAGTGCTAGGACAGGGGGCACTGAAGCTTTCTTT
TRBD1 TRBJ2-7 TRBV2 . CASSGDRGPTTYEQYF TGTGCCAGCAGTGGGGACAGGGGACCGACCACCTACGAGCAGTACTTC
TRBD1 TRBJ2-7 TRBV5-6 . CASSSGTGTSNFGEQYF TGTGCCAGCAGCTCCGGGACAGGGACCTCTAATTTTGGCGAGCAGTACTTC
. TRBJ2-1 TRBV6-1 once CASSAGPNNEQFF TGTGCCAGCAGTGCGGGGCCTAACAATGAGCAGTTCTTC
TRBD2 TRBJ2-7 TRBV7-8 . CASSQTSGGSYEQYF TGTGCCAGCAGCCAGACTAGCGGGGGATCCTACGAGCAGTACTTC